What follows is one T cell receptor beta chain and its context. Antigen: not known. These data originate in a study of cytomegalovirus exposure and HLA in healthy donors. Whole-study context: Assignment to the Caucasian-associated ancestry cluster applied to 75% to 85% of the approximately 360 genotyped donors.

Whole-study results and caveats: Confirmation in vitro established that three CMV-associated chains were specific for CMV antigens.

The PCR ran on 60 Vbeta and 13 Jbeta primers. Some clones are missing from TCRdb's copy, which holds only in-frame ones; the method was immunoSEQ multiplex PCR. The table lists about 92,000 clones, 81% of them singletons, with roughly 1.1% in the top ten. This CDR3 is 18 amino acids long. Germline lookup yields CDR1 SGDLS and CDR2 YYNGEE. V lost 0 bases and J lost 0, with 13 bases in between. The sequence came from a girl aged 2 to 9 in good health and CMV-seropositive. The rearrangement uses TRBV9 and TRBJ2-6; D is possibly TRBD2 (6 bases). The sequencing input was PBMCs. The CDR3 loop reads CASSVGGGAASGANVLTF. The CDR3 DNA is TGTGCCAGCAGCGTAGGTGGAGGGGCCGCCTCTGGGGCCAACGTCCTGACTTTC. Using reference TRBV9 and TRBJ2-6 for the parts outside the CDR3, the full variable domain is DSGVTQTPKHLITATGQRVTLRCSPRSGDLSVYWYQQSLDQGLQFLIQYYNGEERAKGNILERFSAQQFPDLHSELNLSSLELGDSALYFCASSVGGGAASGANVLTFGAGSRLTVL.